The 25 T cell receptor beta chains listed next were all sequenced from one sample in a study of shared clonotypes between healthy human individuals. CD45RO-negative CD8 cells positively selected for CCR7 made up the naive population, which excluded terminally differentiated effector memory CD45RA+ cells. Clones were read by immunoSEQ multiplex PCR, and TCRdb kept only the in-frame ones, dropping some. The table lists roughly 2,000,000 clones, approximately 94% of them singletons, with more than 0.95% in the top ten. Sequenced sample: naive CD8+ T cells sorted from blood. These receptors all come from a man aged 18 to 30 in good health.

As to this clone: The sample holds other DNA sequences that translate to the same CDR3. The genes are TRBV6-5 and TRBJ2-3; TRBD1 is a possible D gene (5 bases). The CDR3 loop spans 14 amino acids. V lost 2 bases to trimming and J lost 1 base, with 7 bases between them. Germline assignment: CDR1 MNHEY and CDR2 SVGAGI. The CDR3 loop is CASSYVQGTDTQYF. The CDR3 DNA reads TGTGCCAGCAGTTACGTACAGGGCACAGATACGCAGTATTTT.

This rearrangement joins TRBV6-5 to TRBJ1-2, with 8 nucleotides matching TRBD1. Germline CDR1 MNHEY, CDR2 SVGAGI. The CDR3 totals 15 residues. V lost 3 bases and J lost 2; bases outside the gene matches: 5. The CDR3: CASSYYRGANYGYTF. The CDR3 nucleotides are TGTGCCAGCAGTTATTACAGGGGGGCGAACTATGGCTACACCTTC.

The chain recombines TRBV25-1 with TRBJ2-3, with D tentatively TRBD1 or TRBD2 (5 bases each). From germline, CDR1 is MGHDK and CDR2 SYGVNS. The CDR3 spans 16 residues. V lost 5 bases to trimming and J lost 6 bases, with 21 bases between them. This CDR3 is CASSSIEGSLMDTQYF. CDR3 coding DNA: TGTGCCAGCAGTTCCATCGAGGGGAGTCTAATGGATACGCAGTATTTT.

The chain combines TRBV7-9 with TRBJ2-2, with 7 nucleotides matching TRBD2. The V segment lost 6 bases and the J segment 5 bases; nucleotides outside the gene matches: 12. The germline V gene has CDR1 SEHNR and CDR2 FQNEAQ (reference sequence). The CDR3 contains 16 residues. The CDR3 is CASRAGAISLTGELFF. CDR3 DNA: TGTGCCAGCAGGGCGGGAGCCATATCCCTGACCGGGGAGCTGTTTTTT.

The rearrangement joins TRBV5-6 to TRBJ2-7, with 11 bases that match TRBD2. The CDR3 has 16 amino acids. Germline lookup yields CDR1 SGHDT and CDR2 YYEEEE. J was trimmed by 3 bases and V by 0 bases; bases with no gene match: 5. CDR3 sequence: CASSLEASGRYYEQYF. DNA of the CDR3: TGTGCCAGCAGCTTGGAAGCTAGCGGGAGGTACTACGAGCAGTACTTC.

This clone appeared once. This specimen includes other DNA sequences encoding the same CDR3. The genes are TRBV14 and TRBJ1-4; 10 bases are shared with TRBD1. Trimming cost V 3 bases and J 6 bases; bases outside gene matches: 1. CDR1 and CDR2 (germline): SGHDN, FVKESK. The length of the CDR3 is 14 residues. In DNA, the CDR3 is TGTGCCAGCAGCCAGACAGGGGGCTATGAAAAACTGTTTTTT. Amino acid sequence: CASSQTGGYEKLFF.

This clone was found a few times. The chain carries TRBV14 and TRBJ2-5, with D unclear. The CDR3 sequence is 15 residues long. Germline CDR1 is SGHDN and CDR2 is FVKESK. V lost 4 bases, J lost 5 bases, and 17 bases lay in between. CDR3 loop: CASSPPFGVRETQYF. In nucleotides, the CDR3 is TGTGCCAGCAGCCCCCCGTTTGGAGTAAGGGAGACCCAGTACTTC.

This sequence joins TRBV10-3 and TRBJ2-1; 13 nucleotides line up with TRBD2. Looked up from germline, CDR1 is ENHRY and CDR2 is SYGVKD. The CDR3 sequence is 19 residues long. Unmatched junction bases numbered 9, after V lost 4 bases and J lost 0 bases. This chain's CDR3 is CAISAFGTSGDSSYNEQFF. Here the CDR3 DNA reads TGTGCCATCAGTGCCTTTGGGACTAGCGGGGACAGCTCCTACAATGAGCAGTTCTTC.

The gene calls are TRBV19 and TRBJ1-1, with D possibly matching TRBD1 (5 bases). The CDR3 length is 14 residues. The V and J ends lost 5 bases and 4 bases respectively, with 14 bases between them. Germline CDR1 and CDR2: LNHDA and SQIVND (reference sequence). CDR3 coding DNA: TGTGCCAGTAGTCCTAAAGACAGCCGCACTGAAGCTTTCTTT. This encodes CASSPKDSRTEAFF. The entire variable domain, with the rest obtained from reference TRBV19 and TRBJ1-1, is as follows: DGGITQSPKYLFRKEGQNVTLSCEQNLNHDAMYWYRQDPGQGLRLIYYSQIVNDFQKGDIAEGYSVSREKKESFPLTVTSAQKNPTAFYLCASSPKDSRTEAFFGQGTRLTVV.

V gene TRBV30 combines with J gene TRBJ2-7, with D tentatively TRBD1 (5 bases). This CDR3 is built from 12 residues. V lost 7 bases and J lost 0, with 10 bases in between. Germline assignment: CDR1 GTSNPN and CDR2 SVGIG (reference sequence). CDR3 sequence (DNA): TGTGCCTTAACAGGATTCTCCTACGAGCAGTACTTC. Translation: CALTGFSYEQYF.

This chain links TRBV7-9 with TRBJ1-1, with 9 bases fitting TRBD1. The CDR3 loop spans 14 amino acids. The germline gives CDR1 SEHNR, CDR2 FQNEAQ (reference sequence). The V and J ends lost 4 bases and 3 bases, in that order; junction bases with no gene match: 3. The CDR3 here is CASSWGQGDTEAFF. The CDR3 DNA follows: TGTGCCAGCAGCTGGGGACAGGGCGACACTGAAGCTTTCTTT.

V gene TRBV7-9 combines with J gene TRBJ1-2; D is possibly TRBD1 (6 bases). V was clipped by 7 bases and J by 4 bases, with 19 bases between them. The CDR3 covers 15 residues. Per the germline V gene, CDR1 is SEHNR and CDR2 is FQNEAQ (reference sequence). In DNA form, the CDR3 reads TGTGCCAGCACCATAGAACGGACAGCCTCCTATGGCTACACCTTC. The encoded protein is CASTIERTASYGYTF.

V is TRBV9 and J is TRBJ2-1; D might be TRBD2 (5 bases). The CDR3 is 16 residues long. The germline V gene has CDR1 SGDLS and CDR2 YYNGEE. Trimming cost V 0 bases and J 4 bases, with 14 bases left between them. The CDR3 protein is CASSVDGDLIYNEQFF. The CDR3 coding sequence is TGTGCCAGCAGCGTAGACGGGGATTTGATTTACAATGAGCAGTTCTTC.

V is TRBV2 and J is TRBJ2-7; D gene ambiguous. The V gene lost 5 bases and the J gene lost 1 base, with 15 bases spanning the gap. Germline values: CDR1 SNHLY, CDR2 FYNNEI. The CDR3 consists of 15 residues. CDR3 protein: CASSIPDPLSYEQYF. Written as DNA, the CDR3 is TGTGCCAGCAGTATCCCAGATCCCCTTTCCTACGAGCAGTACTTC. The entire variable domain, with the rest obtained from reference TRBV2 and TRBJ2-7, is as follows: EPEVTQTPSHQVTQMGQEVILRCVPISNHLYFYWYRQILGQKVEFLVSFYNNEISEKSEIFDDQFSVERPDGSNFTLKIRSTKLEDSAMYFCASSIPDPLSYEQYFGPGTRLTVT.

The chain combines TRBV28 with TRBJ1-1; 7 nucleotides align to TRBD1. The germline V gene has CDR1 MDHEN and CDR2 SYDVKM. CDR3 length: 16 amino acids. V shed 2 bases, J shed 5 bases, and the junction held 11 bases outside the gene matches. In DNA form, the CDR3 reads TGTGCCAGCAGTTTAGCTGGAGCAGGGGGAAGGACTGAAGCTTTCTTT. It encodes CASSLAGAGGRTEAFF.

The chain uses TRBV10-2 and TRBJ1-6; a weak D match, TRBD1 (5 bases). Germline V gene lookup returns CDR1 WSHSY and CDR2 SAAADI. This CDR3 has 15 amino acids. Trimming removed 2 bases from V and 10 bases from J, with 15 bases in between. CDR3 amino acids: CASSEAKGAESPLHF. CDR3 nucleotides: TGCGCCAGCAGTGAGGCTAAAGGGGCGGAGTCACCCCTCCACTTT.

DNA for the CDR3: TGTGCCAGCAGTTTCGTTGGCTCAGATACGCAGTATTTT. This codes for CASSFVGSDTQYF. The rearrangement joins TRBV6-5 to TRBJ2-3; D is ambiguous. Germline CDR1 reads MNHEY; CDR2 reads SVGAGI. The ends were cut back, 4 bases at V and 4 bases at J, with 9 bases in the middle. The CDR3 covers 13 residues.

The chain couples TRBV6-1 to TRBJ2-5; 8 positions match TRBD1. Germline V gene lookup returns CDR1 MNHNS and CDR2 SASEGT. This CDR3 is built from 18 residues. The junction had 14 bases not matched to a gene; V was cut back by 3 bases and J by 2 bases. This CDR3 is CASSEDRVILGRQETQYF. CDR3 coding DNA: TGTGCCAGCAGTGAGGACAGGGTCATTTTGGGTAGGCAAGAGACCCAGTACTTC.

This chain links TRBV9 with TRBJ2-3; 7 bases map to TRBD1. The germline V gene has CDR1 SGDLS and CDR2 YYNGEE. V dropped 0 bases and J dropped 1; count of bases not matched to a gene: 8. The CDR3 spans 17 residues. In nucleotides, the CDR3 is TGTGCCAGCAGCGTAGCTACGGCGACAGGGCGCACAGATACGCAGTATTTT. Translated: CASSVATATGRTDTQYF.

The chain uses TRBV5-6 and TRBJ1-5, with D hard to call. This CDR3 spans 15 amino acids. Germline CDR1 reads SGHDT; CDR2 reads YYEEEE. The V and J ends lost 3 bases and 4 bases respectively, with 14 bases between them. CDR3 DNA: TGTGCCAGCAGCTCTTCATGGTTTGGAAATCAGCCCCAGCATTTT. It translates to CASSSSWFGNQPQHF.

The chain has TRBV19 and TRBJ2-7, with a tentative D call TRBD2 (6 bases). This CDR3 spans 12 amino acids. Germline V gives CDR1 LNHDA, CDR2 SQIVND (reference sequence). V lost 10 bases to trimming and J lost 5 bases, with 15 bases between them. The CDR3 nucleotides read TGTGCCACCAATTCGGAGGGGAACGAGCAGTACTTC. It translates to CATNSEGNEQYF.

The chain combines TRBV6-1 with TRBJ2-3; 7 bases match TRBD2. The CDR3 runs to 15 residues. In germline, CDR1 is MNHNS, CDR2 SASEGT. The V gene end was trimmed by 2 bases and the J gene end by 2 bases; junction bases not matched to a gene: 4. The CDR3 region has the DNA TGTGCCAGCAGTGAACTAGCGGAGGACACAGATACGCAGTATTTT. The encoded protein is CASSELAEDTDTQYF.

The CDR3 here is CASRVMVSGANVLTF. The CDR3 DNA follows: TGTGCCAGCAGAGTAATGGTTTCTGGGGCCAACGTCCTGACTTTC. J is TRBJ2-6 and V is TRBV6-5, with D hard to call. Trimming took off 6 bases at V and 1 base at J, with 10 bases between the two ends. The CDR3 is 15 amino acids. Germline CDR1 and CDR2: MNHEY and SVGAGI.

V usage is TRBV27 and J usage is TRBJ2-7; tentatively, D is TRBD2 (5 bases). Trimming cost V 6 bases and J 6 bases, with 18 bases left between them. Germline values: CDR1 MNHEY, CDR2 SMNVEV (reference sequence). The CDR3 is 14 residues long. CDR3 coding DNA: TGTGCCAGCAGCCCCAGTGTTGAGGGTCTCGAGCAGTACTTC. Translated, it gives CASSPSVEGLEQYF.

The gene calls are TRBV29-1 and TRBJ2-5, with D uncertain. The CDR3 length is 11 residues. Germline V gene data show CDR1 as SQVTM and CDR2 as ANQGSEA. V was pared by 6 bases and J by 1 base, with 6 bases between. The CDR3 loop is CSVSGQETQYF. CDR3 nucleotide sequence: TGCAGCGTATCAGGCCAAGAGACCCAGTACTTC. The variable domain in full, completed from reference TRBV29-1 and TRBJ2-5, reads SAVISQKPSRDICQRGTSLTIQCQVDSQVTMMFWYRQQPGQSLTLIATANQGSEATYESGFVIDKFPISRPNLTFSTLTVSNMSPEDSSIYLCSVSGQETQYFGPGTRLLVL.